These 26 T cell receptor beta chains share one sample of origin, sequenced in a study of radiation and T cells in renal cell carcinoma (TCRdb year 2020). The library was built by means of the immunoSEQ multiplex PCR assay. TCRdb holds this immuneACCESS table with in-frame rearrangements only. Some clones are missing; in checked studies, unresolved V genes explain under half, and the rest has no known cause. The sample includes some 140,000 clones, with over 75% observed a single time. The ten most abundant clones make up 12% of the sample. Taken with the paper, the label for time point translates to: baseline pretreatment blood. The treatment or condition label here, explained by the study, means: 15 Gy SBRT to primary tumor, nephrectomy 4 weeks later. The specimen comprised blood, sampled from a patient whose treatment included radiotherapy and nephrectomy. These receptors all stem from a woman aged 50 to 65 with renal cell carcinoma.

Ten or more counts support this clone. This rearrangement joins TRBV11-2 to TRBJ1-2; D possibly corresponds to TRBD1 (6 bases). Trimming removed 5 bases from V and 4 bases from J, with 14 bases in between. This CDR3 is 14 amino acids long. Germline V gene sequence: CDR1 SGHAT, CDR2 FQNNGV. The CDR3 nucleotides read TGTGCCAGCAGCGTCACAGGGTCGGGCTATGGCTACACCTTC. Encoded protein: CASSVTGSGYGYTF.

CDR3 sequence reads: CASSYSGGGGPQHF. The DNA of the CDR3 is TGTGCCAGCAGTTACTCGGGAGGGGGGGGGCCCCAGCATTTT. This chain uses TRBV6-6 with TRBJ1-5, with D possibly being TRBD1 (6 bases). V was clipped by 0 bases and J by 9 bases, with 12 bases between them. The CDR3 runs 14 residues. Germline values: CDR1 MNHNY, CDR2 SVGAGI (reference sequence).

This rearrangement joins TRBV9 to TRBJ1-4; maybe TRBD1 (5 bases). The germline V and J ends were trimmed by 0 bases and 4 bases, with 16 bases remaining between them. This CDR3 contains 17 residues. CDR1 SGDLS and CDR2 YYNGEE come from the germline V gene. CDR3 protein: CASSVAGGELLNEKLFF. In nucleotides, the CDR3 is TGTGCCAGCAGCGTAGCGGGGGGGGAACTACTTAATGAAAAACTGTTTTTT.

V and J are TRBV6-5 and TRBJ2-7; D remains unclear. The CDR3 extends over 15 amino acids. Germline CDR1 and CDR2: MNHEY and SVGAGI. V lost 0 bases to trimming and J lost 2 bases, with 11 bases between them. The CDR3 protein is CASSYSSKTAYEQYF. CDR3 sequence (DNA): TGTGCCAGCAGTTACTCGTCGAAGACCGCCTACGAGCAGTACTTC.

V usage is TRBV5-1 and J usage is TRBJ2-3; TRBD1 aligns across 8 bases. The germline V gene has CDR1 SGHRS and CDR2 YFSETQ. Trimming cost V 3 bases and J 2 bases; bases outside gene matches: 5. CDR3 length: 15 amino acids. This CDR3 reads CASSSMTGATDTQYF. The CDR3 DNA follows: TGCGCCAGCAGCTCAATGACAGGGGCCACAGATACGCAGTATTTT.

The rearrangement links TRBV2 to TRBJ1-1; perhaps TRBD1 as D (6 bases). CDR3 length equals 13 residues. Trimming left V 6 bases short and J 10 bases short, with 18 bases between. The germline V gene encodes CDR1 SNHLY and CDR2 FYNNEI. The CDR3 region has the DNA TGTGCCAGCAGCGCCTCTGGGGGCACGGGAGCTTTCTTT. It codes for CASSASGGTGAFF.

V is TRBV2 and J is TRBJ1-5, with D uncertain. The V end lost 6 bases, the J end lost 7 bases, and 10 bases lay between the germline ends. Germline CDR1 and CDR2: SNHLY and FYNNEI. The CDR3 is 12 amino acids. DNA for the CDR3: TGTGCCAGCAGGGGCCCCAGCCAGCCCCAGCATTTT. It yields the protein CASRGPSQPQHF.

The rearrangement uses TRBV6-1 and TRBJ1-5; D unresolved. The V gene's germline CDR1 is MNHNS and CDR2 SASEGT. This CDR3 is built from 14 residues. V lost 6 bases and J 5 bases, leaving 14 bases between the germline ends. In DNA, the CDR3 is TGTGCCAGCAGCCTTATGGTGGCAGATCAGCCCCAGCATTTT. This encodes CASSLMVADQPQHF.

CDR3 sequence: CASSFRGDQETQYF. The CDR3, as DNA: TGTGCCAGCAGCTTCAGAGGGGACCAAGAGACCCAGTACTTC. The chain uses TRBV7-9 and TRBJ2-5; D may be TRBD1 or TRBD2 (5 bases each). The CDR3 is 14 residues long. Germline assignment: CDR1 SEHNR and CDR2 FQNEAQ (reference sequence). The V end was cut by 3 bases, the J end by 0 bases, with 8 bases between.

The CDR3: CAWSRVQGDTQYF. The CDR3 bases are TGTGCCTGGAGCAGAGTGCAGGGAGATACGCAGTATTTT. This chain uses TRBV30 with TRBJ2-3; tentative D call: TRBD1 (5 bases). Deletions cut 3 bases from V and 5 bases from J, with 12 bases between. The germline gives CDR1 GTSNPN, CDR2 SVGIG (reference sequence). The CDR3 sequence is 13 residues long.

V and J are TRBV5-4 and TRBJ1-2; D unclear. This CDR3 is 13 amino acids long. CDR1 SGHNT and CDR2 YYREEE come from the germline V gene (reference sequence). V shed 3 bases and J shed 0 bases, with 6 bases lying between them. CDR3 protein: CASSSTSNYGYTF. The DNA for the CDR3 is TGTGCCAGCAGCTCCACATCTAACTATGGCTACACCTTC.

The rearrangement links TRBV30 to TRBJ1-3; D perhaps matches TRBD1 (5 bases). The V end lost 7 bases, the J end lost 0 bases, and 19 bases lay between the germline ends. The CDR3 has 16 residues. Germline CDR1 and CDR2: GTSNPN and SVGIG (reference sequence). The CDR3 DNA reads as TGTGCCTCCACGGGGGGGGGTTCACCCTCTGGAAACACCATATATTTT. Its translation is CASTGGGSPSGNTIYF.

The chain recombines TRBV14 with TRBJ1-3; the D gene is possibly TRBD1 (5 bases). The V and J ends lost 2 bases and 5 bases respectively, with 22 bases between them. CDR1 SGHDN and CDR2 FVKESK come from the germline V gene. The CDR3 spans 18 residues. Here the CDR3 DNA reads TGTGCCAGCAGCCAAAAGGTCGGGGGGACGGCTCCCAGAAACACCATATATTTT. Translation gives CASSQKVGGTAPRNTIYF.

In regard to this clone: The junction shows a germline mismatch at one end, possibly a read error. The V call is TRBV5-1, the J call TRBJ1-2; weak D call: TRBD1 (6 bases). This CDR3 is 15 amino acids long. CDR1 and CDR2 (germline): SGHRS, YFSETQ. CDR3 sequence reads: CASSLEAGDNDGYTF. For the CDR3, the DNA is TGCGCCAGCAGCTTGGAGGCAGGGGATAACGATGGCTACACCTTC.

This clone was counted between two and nine times. The V call is TRBV7-9, the J call TRBJ1-4, with D possibly matching TRBD1 (5 bases). Germline V gene data show CDR1 as SEHNR and CDR2 as FQNEAQ (reference sequence). The CDR3 loop spans 15 amino acids. V dropped 5 bases and J dropped 7 bases, with 17 bases sitting between them. Here the CDR3 DNA reads TGTGCCAGCAGCCCGCCTACCCTCGACAGTGAAAAACTGTTTTTT. Amino acids: CASSPPTLDSEKLFF.

The gene calls are TRBV7-2 and TRBJ1-5; D is perhaps TRBD1 (5 bases). The germline V gene has CDR1 SGHTA and CDR2 FQGNSA. Trimming cost V 1 base and J 4 bases, with 11 bases left between them. There are 15 residues in the CDR3. The CDR3 loop is CASSLVAGRNQPQHF. The CDR3 coding sequence is TGTGCCAGCAGCTTAGTGGCGGGGCGAAATCAGCCCCAGCATTTT.

This rearrangement joins TRBV18 to TRBJ2-3; 10 positions match TRBD2. Germline lookup yields CDR1 KGHSH and CDR2 LQKENI. CDR3 length: 15 residues. V gave up 3 bases and J gave up 7 bases; unmatched junction bases: 7. The CDR3 protein is CASSPKRGGLNTQYF. Here the CDR3 DNA reads TGTGCCAGCTCACCCAAGCGGGGGGGCCTAAATACGCAGTATTTT.

The rearrangement links TRBV5-6 to TRBJ1-5, with D unresolved. V was trimmed by 1 base and J by 3 bases, leaving 8 bases between them. The CDR3 extends over 14 amino acids. The germline CDR1 and CDR2 sequences are SGHDT and YYEEEE. The CDR3 sequence is CASSLRSFNQPQHF. The CDR3 region has the DNA TGTGCCAGCAGCTTGAGGAGTTTCAATCAGCCCCAGCATTTT. Filled out from reference TRBV5-6 and TRBJ1-5, the complete variable domain reads DAGVTQSPTHLIKTRGQQVTLRCSPKSGHDTVSWYQQALGQGPQFIFQYYEEEERQRGNFPDRFSGHQFPNYSSELNVNALLLGDSALYLCASSLRSFNQPQHFGDGTRLSIL.

The V gene is TRBV4-2, the J gene TRBJ2-1; 9 nucleotides match TRBD1. With 0 bases clipped from V and 3 bases from J, the junction kept 0 bases outside the gene matches. CDR1 is LGHNA and CDR2 is YNFKEQ in the germline V gene. The CDR3 has 15 residues. The DNA of the CDR3 is TGTGCCAGCAGCCAAGAGGGACAGGGCTACAATGAGCAGTTCTTC. Translation: CASSQEGQGYNEQFF.

The chain is built from TRBV6-6 and TRBJ1-2, with TRBD1 as a possible D gene (6 bases). The CDR3 extends over 13 amino acids. Germline CDR1 is MNHNY and CDR2 is SVGAGI (reference sequence). V gave up 5 bases and J gave up 3 bases, with 10 bases separating them. Here the CDR3 DNA reads TGTGCCAGCAGTCAGACAGGTGACTATGGCTACACCTTC. Translating it yields CASSQTGDYGYTF.

This chain connects TRBV5-1 to TRBJ2-3, with 10 nucleotides matching TRBD2. Per germline, CDR1 SGHRS and CDR2 YFSETQ. Trimming removed 0 bases from V and 7 bases from J; junction bases left unmatched: 5. There are 15 residues in the CDR3. The CDR3 DNA follows: TGCGCCAGCAGCTTGGGGCTAGCGGGGGAGAATACGCAGTATTTT. This encodes CASSLGLAGENTQYF.

This chain uses TRBV7-2 with TRBJ2-5, with 13 bases fitting TRBD2. The CDR3 has 16 residues. CDR1 is SGHTA and CDR2 is FQGNSA in the germline V gene. With 5 bases clipped from V and 2 bases from J, the junction kept 5 bases outside the gene matches. The CDR3: CASSGSLAGGQETQYF. The CDR3, as DNA: TGTGCCAGCAGCGGGTCACTAGCGGGGGGGCAAGAGACCCAGTACTTC.

This clone was seen a few times. The chain employs TRBV18 and TRBJ1-1; D is perhaps TRBD1 (5 bases). The CDR3 extends over 18 amino acids. The V gene's germline CDR1 is KGHSH and CDR2 LQKENI. Trimming removed 0 bases from V and 0 bases from J, with 17 bases in between. The CDR3 DNA reads as TGTGCCAGCTCACCACCGAGTCGTGGGGCAGGTTTGAACACTGAAGCTTTCTTT. Encoded protein: CASSPPSRGAGLNTEAFF.

J is TRBJ2-5 and V is TRBV15, with TRBD1 as a possible D gene (5 bases). The CDR3 contains 16 residues. V shed 1 base and J shed 2 bases, with 14 bases lying between them. Germline assignment: CDR1 LNHNV and CDR2 YYDKDF (reference sequence). In DNA, the CDR3 is TGTGCCACCAGCAGAGTGGGGCAGGGAAGGCAAGAGACCCAGTACTTC. This sequence encodes CATSRVGQGRQETQYF.

The chain joins TRBV7-9 to TRBJ1-3, with D perhaps TRBD1 (5 bases). Germline loops: CDR1 SEHNR, CDR2 FQNEAQ (reference sequence). The CDR3 contains 15 residues. V was trimmed by 2 bases and J by 0 bases, leaving 8 bases between them. The CDR3 DNA reads as TGTGCCAGCAGCTTATATGGGGGCTCTGGAAACACCATATATTTT. Translation: CASSLYGGSGNTIYF.

The J gene is TRBJ1-1, the V gene TRBV19; 7 bases map to TRBD1. The CDR3 extends over 12 amino acids. CDR1 is LNHDA, CDR2 SQIVND, per germline (reference sequence). V gave up 6 bases and J gave up 4 bases; unmatched junction bases: 2. The CDR3 spells CASSQGGTEAFF. The CDR3 nucleotides read TGTGCCAGTAGCCAGGGGGGCACTGAAGCTTTCTTT.